The TCR beta chain under discussion was sequenced for a study of PD-1 blockade in mismatch repair-deficient tumors. Study details: Enrolled about 2013-2016, patients had progressing, pretreated mismatch repair-deficient cancers of about a dozen types.

TCRdb's copy holds only in-frame clones and misses some; the assay was immunoSEQ multiplex PCR. The table has approximately 9,700 clones, about 86% seen once. The CDR3 is 14 residues long. Germline values: CDR1 SGHVS, CDR2 FNYEAQ. With 1 base removed from V and 6 bases from J, the gap between germline ends came to 9 bases. With regard to this clone: The antigen is not known.

Documented time point: roughly 10-day in vitro stimulation with candidate neoantigen peptide 2. TCRs were sequenced from three patients responding to pembrolizumab. Baseline for clone expansion was a parallel culture with no peptide. Sequencing used cells cultured in vitro, obtained from a patient treated with pembrolizumab. The source is an adult with mismatch repair-deficient cancer. This chain connects TRBV7-6 to TRBJ2-2; a possible D gene is TRBD2 (5 bases). This CDR3 reads CASSLVAGAGELFF. The CDR3 DNA is TGTGCCAGCAGCTTAGTAGCCGGGGCCGGGGAGCTGTTTTTT.